The 22 T cell receptor beta chains below come from one sample, sequenced in a study of T cells expressing NK-cell markers. TCRdb re-called the 5' RACE reads and gives one entry per CDR3 protein, without DNA. The specimen's table records 250,000 to 300,000 distinct CDR3 sequences. What was sequenced was blood T cells: a sorted CD56 or NKG2C T cell subset, CD4+ or CD8+ T cells, or bulk PBMC T cells (not recorded which). The receptors originated from a woman between 18 and 69 years old in good health.

The CDR3: CASSRNRDTNQPQHF. The rearrangement joins TRBV5-8 to TRBJ1-5; TCRdb selects TRBD1, and the lack of DNA leaves this call unchecked. This CDR3 has 15 amino acids. Germline values: CDR1 SGHTS, CDR2 YDEGEE. Together with reference TRBV5-8 and TRBJ1-5, the CDR3 gives the full variable domain: EAGVTQSPTHLIKTRGQQATLRCSPISGHTSVYWYQQALGLGLQFLLWYDEGEERNRGNFPPRFSGRQFPNYSSELNVNALELEDSALYLCASSRNRDTNQPQHFGDGTRLSIL.

J is TRBJ1-2 and V is TRBV7-9. The CDR3 totals 14 residues. Germline CDR1 is SEHNR and CDR2 is FQNEAQ (reference sequence). The CDR3 spells CASSPESNNYGYTF. Based on the CDR3 plus reference TRBV7-9 and TRBJ1-2, the full variable domain is DTGVSQNPRHKITKRGQNVTFRCDPISEHNRLYWYRQTLGQGPEFLTYFQNEAQLEKSRLLSDRFSAERPKGSFSTLEIQRTEQGDSAMYLCASSPESNNYGYTFGSGTRLTVV.

This rearrangement joins TRBV6-5 to TRBJ2-7; the D call of TRBD1 rests on TCRdb alone, since no DNA is present to check it. Germline loops: CDR1 MNHEY, CDR2 SVGAGI. The CDR3 has 16 residues. CDR3 region: CASSYQTGGRAYEQYF.

V is TRBV7-2 and J is TRBJ2-2; TCRdb's assignment of TRBD2 cannot be checked, as there is no DNA. CDR3 length: 15 amino acids. In germline, CDR1 is SGHTA, CDR2 FQGNSA. The CDR3 loop reads CASSFQAGGAGELFF. Supplemented by reference TRBV7-2 and TRBJ2-2, the full variable domain reads GAGVSQSPSNKVTEKGKDVELRCDPISGHTALYWYRQSLGQGLEFLIYFQGNSAPDKSGLPSDRFSAERTGGSVSTLTIQRTQQEDSAVYLCASSFQAGGAGELFFGEGSRLTVL.

CDR3 region: CASSSTGVTDTQYF. The rearrangement links TRBV7-9 to TRBJ2-3; TCRdb gives TRBD1 as the D gene, but with no DNA this cannot be confirmed. CDR3 length: 14 amino acids. Germline values: CDR1 SEHNR, CDR2 FQNEAQ (reference sequence).

This sequence joins TRBV11-2 and TRBJ2-3; TCRdb gives TRBD2 as the D gene, but with no DNA this cannot be confirmed. The CDR3 extends over 18 amino acids. Germline V gene data show CDR1 as SGHAT and CDR2 as FQNNGV. The CDR3 is CASSPPGLAGGSTDTQYF.

The rearrangement joins TRBV15 to TRBJ1-2; TCRdb selects TRBD1, and the lack of DNA leaves this call unchecked. CDR3 length: 16 residues. CDR1 and CDR2 (germline): LNHNV, YYDKDF (reference sequence). The CDR3 reads CATSRGGRGLNYGYTF.

The V and J genes are TRBV5-1 and TRBJ1-6; absent DNA, TCRdb's TRBD1 call cannot be checked. There are 13 residues in the CDR3. CDR1 is SGHRS and CDR2 is YFSETQ in the germline V gene. This CDR3 reads CASSLAGRSPLHF.

This chain joins TRBV5-1 and TRBJ2-7; TCRdb proposes TRBD1, but this gene call is untestable without DNA. This CDR3 contains 15 residues. Germline V lookup: CDR1 SGHRS, CDR2 YFSETQ. The CDR3 reads CASSLGGGTNYEQYF. Full variable domain (rest looked up from reference TRBV5-1 and TRBJ2-7): KAGVTQTPRYLIKTRGQQVTLSCSPISGHRSVSWYQQTPGQGLQFLFEYFSETQRNKGNFPGRFSGRQFSNSRSEMNVSTLELGDSALYLCASSLGGGTNYEQYFGPGTRLTVT.

The rearrangement joins TRBV10-3 to TRBJ1-3. The CDR3 loop spans 11 amino acids. Germline V gene data show CDR1 as ENHRY and CDR2 as SYGVKD. The CDR3 spells CAISTGNTIYF.

J is TRBJ2-2 and V is TRBV7-2; as DNA is missing, the TRBD1 call by TCRdb cannot be tested. CDR1 and CDR2 (germline): SGHTA, FQGNSA. The CDR3 length is 13 residues. CDR3 sequence: CASSHGGYGELFF.

This chain joins TRBV10-3 and TRBJ1-1; TCRdb picks TRBD1, but there is no DNA to check that call. This CDR3 is 16 amino acids long. The germline V gene encodes CDR1 ENHRY and CDR2 SYGVKD. CDR3 in amino acids: CAISQATGARGTEAFF.

The gene calls are TRBV7-9 and TRBJ2-5. The CDR3 contains 13 residues. The germline CDR1 and CDR2 sequences are SEHNR and FQNEAQ (reference sequence). CDR3 sequence: CASSLRHQETQYF.

This chain links TRBV20-1 with TRBJ2-1. The CDR3 spans 13 residues. Germline V CDR1 and CDR2: DFQATT, SNEGSKA (reference sequence). The CDR3 region is CSARDPLANEQFF.

The rearrangement joins TRBV21-1 to TRBJ2-1; checking the TCRdb D call of TRBD2 is not possible without DNA. TRBV21-1 is given as a pseudogene. CDR3 length equals 13 residues. CDR3: CATLGLGRNEQFF.

The chain carries TRBV28 and TRBJ2-1; the TCRdb call, TRBD1, lacks DNA for checking. The CDR3 sequence is 13 residues long. In germline, CDR1 is MDHEN, CDR2 SYDVKM. The chain's CDR3 is CASSTPPRVGQFF.

The J gene is TRBJ2-2, the V gene TRBV7-2; the TRBD2 assignment by TCRdb is unverifiable without DNA. This CDR3 contains 17 residues. Germline lookup yields CDR1 SGHTA and CDR2 FQGNSA. The CDR3 spells CASSLRRTSGPTGELFF.

The chain recombines TRBV29-1 with TRBJ2-1; TCRdb selects TRBD1, and the lack of DNA leaves this call unchecked. This CDR3 region has 16 residues. Germline values: CDR1 SQVTM, CDR2 ANQGSEA. CDR3: CSVDPQDRGRMNEQFF.

The chain is built from TRBV9 and TRBJ2-1. From germline, CDR1 is SGDLS and CDR2 YYNGEE. CDR3 length: 15 amino acids. CDR3 residues: CASGYDTSSYNEQFF.

The V gene is TRBV6-1, the J gene TRBJ2-1; TCRdb's D gene call, TRBD2, goes unchecked for lack of DNA. CDR3 size: 15 residues. CDR1 is MNHNS, CDR2 SASEGT, per germline. The CDR3 spells CASRTWPEPYNEQFF.

The chain employs TRBV11-2 and TRBJ2-4; TCRdb calls TRBD1, which cannot be checked without DNA. CDR1 is SGHAT and CDR2 is FQNNGV in the germline V gene. The CDR3 extends over 18 amino acids. CDR3 residues: CASSRYRTGTGTKNIQYF.

The CDR3 is CSTTDYSTEQFF. The J gene is TRBJ2-1, the V gene TRBV29-1; absent DNA, TCRdb's TRBD1 call cannot be checked. The germline V gene encodes CDR1 SQVTM and CDR2 ANQGSEA. The CDR3 covers 12 residues.